The following is a T cell receptor beta chain sequence with its context. Its target is not known. Primers: 60 Vbeta forward and 13 Jbeta reverse. Data came from immunoSEQ multiplex PCR; TCRdb stores just in-frame clones and leaves some out. The table has approximately 79,000 clones, roughly 73% seen once. The sample is drawn from a study of cytomegalovirus exposure and HLA in healthy donors. Overall study results and limits: Likely technical artifact: a cluster of highly shared sequence variants. Reports indicated that the classifier achieved high specificity and sensitivity in diagnosing cytomegalovirus status. In presence/absence analyses, roughly uniform sequencing depth across donors was assumed.

V shed 0 bases and J shed 2 bases, with 8 bases lying between them. CDR1 and CDR2 (germline): SGHTA, FQGNSA. The CDR3 spans 14 residues. This chain uses TRBV7-2 with TRBJ2-7; D gene uncertain. This TCR was recovered from a boy younger than 18 in good health and CMV-seronegative. Sequencing input: PBMCs. The CDR3 sequence is CASSLALGTYEQYF. CDR3 sequence (DNA): TGTGCCAGCAGCTTAGCGCTAGGTACCTACGAGCAGTACTTC.